The T cell receptor (beta chain) described here comes from a study of T cell repertoires in cytomegalovirus infection. TCRdb re-derived calls from the reads in MiXCR, one entry per CDR3 protein. Among 150,000 to 200,000 distinct CDR3 sequences listed, 14% were seen once. This clonotype was observed a few times. This clonotype was obtained from a human donor in good health (CMV status not recorded). Some clones in this sample may be carry-over from other donors' samples. Sequenced sample: PBMCs.

CDR3 nucleotides: TGTGCCAGCAGCCTTAGCGGGGTGACAGATACGCAGTATTTT. Its translation: CASSLSGVTDTQYF. J is TRBJ2-3 and V is TRBV7-7; 8 bases fit TRBD2. Germline values: CDR1 SSHAT, CDR2 FNYEAQ (reference sequence). V lost 5 bases, J lost 3 bases, and 4 bases stayed unmatched. There are 14 residues in the CDR3.